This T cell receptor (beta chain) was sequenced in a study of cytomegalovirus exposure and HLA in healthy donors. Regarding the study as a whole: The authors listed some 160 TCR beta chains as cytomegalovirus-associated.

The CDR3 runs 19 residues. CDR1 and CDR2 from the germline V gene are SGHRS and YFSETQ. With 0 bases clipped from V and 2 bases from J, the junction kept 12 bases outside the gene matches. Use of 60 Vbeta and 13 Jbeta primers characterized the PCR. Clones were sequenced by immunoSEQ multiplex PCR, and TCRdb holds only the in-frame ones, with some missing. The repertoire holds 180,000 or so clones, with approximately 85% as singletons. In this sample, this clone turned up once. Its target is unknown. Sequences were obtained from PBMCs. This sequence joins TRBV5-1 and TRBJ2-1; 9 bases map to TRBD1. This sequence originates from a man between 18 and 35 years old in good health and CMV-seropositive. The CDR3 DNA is TGCGCCAGCAGCTTGGAGTTATATTACCGGGACAGGGCCTACAATGAGCAGTTCTTC. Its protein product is CASSLELYYRDRAYNEQFF. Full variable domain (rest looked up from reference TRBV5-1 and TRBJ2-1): KAGVTQTPRYLIKTRGQQVTLSCSPISGHRSVSWYQQTPGQGLQFLFEYFSETQRNKGNFPGRFSGRQFSNSRSEMNVSTLELGDSALYLCASSLELYYRDRAYNEQFFGPGTRLTVL.